This T cell receptor (beta chain) was retrieved from a study of cytomegalovirus exposure and HLA in healthy donors. Study conclusions and caveats: Associated with cytomegalovirus, according to the listing, were 150 to 200 TCR beta chains. As a later analysis revealed, most CMV-associated TCR beta chains appeared HLA-restricted. TCR beta chains associated with HLA were, in a later analysis, more clonally expanded than equally common others. Accurate predictions that matched the HLA-A and HLA-B alleles of most subjects were reportedly made from TCR beta sequences.

The germline gives CDR1 MNHEY, CDR2 SMNVEV (reference sequence). This CDR3 is built from 13 residues. Trimming cost V 5 bases and J 7 bases; bases outside gene matches: 8. The sample holds a few counts of this clone. Its antigen remains unidentified. PCR amplification relied on 60 Vbeta primers (plus 13 Jbeta primers). Data came from immunoSEQ multiplex PCR; TCRdb stores just in-frame clones and leaves some out. The data hold about 120,000 clones, with 55% to 65% observed a single time. The clonotype was recovered from a man aged 40-49 years in good health and CMV-seropositive. The genes are TRBV27 and TRBJ2-7; 7 positions agree with TRBD1. The sample comprised PBMCs. Here the CDR3 reads CASSVQQGSEQYF. The CDR3 DNA is TGTGCCAGCAGTGTCCAACAGGGGTCAGAGCAGTACTTC.